What follows are 13 T cell receptor beta chains derived from one specimen sequenced in a study of blood T cell repertoires in COVID-19. The method was immunoSEQ multiplex PCR; TCRdb's version includes in-frame clones alone and lacks a portion of them. Found here are 250,000 to 300,000 clones, 70% to 90% of them singletons; the top ten hold 15%. Source material: PBMCs or T cells enriched from blood (not recorded which). The receptors here all came from a man younger than 35 who had recovered from COVID-19.

This clone has a single count. The chain joins TRBV27 to TRBJ2-7; no definite D call. Germline CDR1 is MNHEY and CDR2 is SMNVEV (reference sequence). The V and J ends lost 5 bases and 0 bases respectively, with 17 bases between them. The CDR3 is 16 residues long. The CDR3 nucleotides read TGTGCCAGCAGTCCGCGTTGGCAGGTCCGCTCCTACGAGCAGTACTTC. Translation gives CASSPRWQVRSYEQYF.

The J gene is TRBJ1-5, the V gene TRBV10-2, with TRBD1 as a possible D gene (6 bases). This CDR3 region has 14 residues. Germline CDR1 reads WSHSY; CDR2 reads SAAADI. The germline V and J ends were trimmed by 3 bases and 2 bases, with 8 bases remaining between them. CDR3 coding DNA: TGCGCCAGCAGTGACTGGACAGGCAATCAGCCCCAGCATTTT. This codes for CASSDWTGNQPQHF.

The genes are TRBV11-3 and TRBJ1-1; 11 nucleotides line up with TRBD1. Germline V lookup: CDR1 SGHNT, CDR2 YENEEA. Germline trimming cut 3 bases from V and 3 bases from J; bases unmatched to any gene: 9. The CDR3 is 17 residues long. CDR3: CASSFRTGGALYTEAFF. The CDR3 bases are TGTGCCAGCAGCTTCAGGACAGGGGGCGCGTTATACACTGAAGCTTTCTTT.

The chain carries TRBV28 and TRBJ2-5, with a weak D call TRBD2 (7 bases). The CDR3 contains 14 residues. Trimming took 6 bases from V and 4 from J, leaving 15 bases between them. Germline CDR1 and CDR2: MDHEN and SYDVKM. In DNA form, the CDR3 reads TGTGCCAGCAGCCCGTCGGGGGGCATAGAGACCCAGTACTTC. It codes for CASSPSGGIETQYF.

The chain uses TRBV12-3 or TRBV12-4 and TRBJ2-3, with TRBD1 identical over 11 bases. The CDR3 extends over 13 amino acids. J lost 7 bases, V lost 5 bases, and 2 bases had no gene match. The CDR3 DNA follows: TGTGCCAGCAGTCGGACAGGGGGCCATACGCAGTATTTT. Its protein product is CASSRTGGHTQYF.

This chain uses TRBV7-2 with TRBJ2-7; TRBD2 matches at 9 bases. Germline CDR1 SGHTA, CDR2 FQGNSA. V shed 1 base, J shed 5 bases, and the junction held 9 bases outside the gene matches. This CDR3 contains 16 residues. The CDR3 loop reads CASSLERAGGSNEQYF. In nucleotides, the CDR3 is TGTGCCAGCAGCTTAGAGCGCGCGGGGGGGTCCAACGAGCAGTACTTC.

The gene calls are TRBV15 and TRBJ2-7; unclear D gene. Germline-derived CDR1 and CDR2 are LNHNV and YYDKDF (reference sequence). V was clipped by 0 bases and J by 1 base, with 4 bases between them. The CDR3 is made up of 13 amino acids. CDR3: CATSRDLSYEQYF. The CDR3 DNA reads TGTGCCACCAGCAGAGATCTGTCCTACGAGCAGTACTTC.

This clone has a handful of counts. The chain has TRBV11-2 and TRBJ2-7; D gene uncertain. V lost 1 base and J 4 bases, leaving 17 bases between the germline ends. Germline loops: CDR1 SGHAT, CDR2 FQNNGV. The CDR3 runs 16 residues. The CDR3 DNA sequence: TGTGCCAGCAGCTTAGTTTCGACCGAGCCGCGGTACGAGCAGTACTTC. This codes for CASSLVSTEPRYEQYF.

This chain connects TRBV5-1 to TRBJ2-5; the match to TRBD1 covers 8 bases. This CDR3 is 14 amino acids long. V gave up 8 bases and J gave up 4 bases; unmatched junction bases: 10. CDR1 and CDR2 (germline): SGHRS, YFSETQ. The chain's CDR3 is CASSGGAVGETQYF. In nucleotides, the CDR3 is TGCGCCAGTTCAGGGGGCGCGGTGGGAGAGACCCAGTACTTC.

In regard to this clone: The same CDR3 can be traced to other DNA sequences in this sample. The chain couples TRBV4-1 to TRBJ2-3; 14 bases line up with TRBD2. J gave up 3 bases and V 8 bases, and 1 base lay outside the gene matches. Germline V gene data show CDR1 as MGHRA and CDR2 as YSYEKL. The CDR3 is made up of 14 amino acids. CDR3: CASGTSGSTDTQYF. The CDR3 nucleotides read TGCGCCAGCGGGACTAGCGGGAGTACAGATACGCAGTATTTT.

This clone was detected a few times. This chain connects TRBV2 to TRBJ1-1; D perhaps matches TRBD1 (5 bases). The germline V and J ends were trimmed by 2 bases and 3 bases, with 10 bases remaining between them. Germline values: CDR1 SNHLY, CDR2 FYNNEI. This CDR3 is built from 14 residues. The CDR3 here is CASSEWGGYTEAFF. CDR3 sequence (DNA): TGTGCCAGCAGTGAATGGGGGGGGTACACTGAAGCTTTCTTT. The full variable domain, completed using reference TRBV2 and TRBJ1-1, is EPEVTQTPSHQVTQMGQEVILRCVPISNHLYFYWYRQILGQKVEFLVSFYNNEISEKSEIFDDQFSVERPDGSNFTLKIRSTKLEDSAMYFCASSEWGGYTEAFFGQGTRLTVV.

DNA for the CDR3: TGTGCCAGCAGTTTAAATGGGGAGACGAACACTGAAGCTTTCTTT. Translated, it gives CASSLNGETNTEAFF. The chain employs TRBV28 and TRBJ1-1; D not certain. Trimming shortened V by 2 bases and J by 1 base, and 11 bases separated the two germline ends. Germline loops: CDR1 MDHEN, CDR2 SYDVKM. CDR3 length: 15 residues.

The chain carries TRBV19 and TRBJ2-3; D perhaps matches TRBD2 (5 bases). The CDR3 spans 13 residues. Germline V gene sequence: CDR1 LNHDA, CDR2 SQIVND (reference sequence). V lost 3 bases to trimming and J lost 6 bases, with 10 bases between them. The CDR3 region has the DNA TGTGCCAGTAGTATGGTCCGGGGTGATACGCAGTATTTT. It yields the protein CASSMVRGDTQYF.